The next 23 T cell receptor beta chains were all read from a single sample in a study of blood T cell repertoires in COVID-19. Generated by immunoSEQ multiplex PCR, the TCRdb table keeps only in-frame clones and is missing some. The sample has under 400,000 clones, about 92% seen once. Sequences were obtained from peripheral blood. The receptor set was obtained from a woman between 55 and 75 years old with COVID-19, enrolled during active disease.

This clone was seen only once. The V and J genes are TRBV10-3 and TRBJ1-2; weak D call: TRBD1 (5 bases). Germline V lookup: CDR1 ENHRY, CDR2 SYGVKD. V was pared by 6 bases and J by 4 bases, with 15 bases between. This CDR3 comprises 14 residues. CDR3 loop: CAIRRQSLGYGYTF. CDR3 nucleotide sequence: TGTGCCATCAGGCGACAGTCTCTAGGCTATGGCTACACCTTC.

The genes are TRBV6-5 and TRBJ1-4; D might be TRBD1 (6 bases). Trimming cost V 1 base and J 5 bases, with 14 bases left between them. Germline V CDR1 and CDR2: MNHEY, SVGAGI. This CDR3 is built from 16 residues. The CDR3 DNA follows: TGTGCCAGCAGTTACTTCGGGCACAGGGCAAATGAAAAACTGTTTTTT. This sequence encodes CASSYFGHRANEKLFF.

In DNA form, the CDR3 reads TGTGCCACCCAAGTCCAGGGGGATTGGTCTAACTATGGCTACACCTTC. This gives the protein CATQVQGDWSNYGYTF. The V call is TRBV19, the J call TRBJ1-2; TRBD1 aligns across 7 bases. The germline V gene has CDR1 LNHDA and CDR2 SQIVND (reference sequence). V shed 10 bases, J shed 0 bases, and the junction held 14 bases outside the gene matches. CDR3 length equals 16 residues.

J is TRBJ1-4 and V is TRBV4-2, with 8 bases identical to TRBD1. The CDR3 runs 18 residues. Per germline, CDR1 LGHNA and CDR2 YNFKEQ. V shed 1 base and J 6 bases; nucleotides not matched to a gene: 13. CDR3 nucleotide sequence: TGTGCCAGCAGCCAAGTCACCAGGGGGCGACCCTCGGATGAAAAACTGTTTTTT. Its translation is CASSQVTRGRPSDEKLFF.

This chain joins TRBV27 and TRBJ2-7; 10 positions match TRBD1. The V gene's germline CDR1 is MNHEY and CDR2 SMNVEV (reference sequence). The CDR3 is made up of 15 amino acids. V lost 6 bases to trimming and J lost 5 bases; unmatched junction nucleotides: 10. Here the CDR3 reads CASSKNRDRGHEQYF. DNA for the CDR3: TGTGCCAGCAGCAAGAACCGGGACAGGGGTCACGAGCAGTACTTC.

This clone was picked up one time. The CDR3 nucleotides are TGTGCCAGCAGCTTACTAGGCGGGGACTATGGCTACACCTTC. Its protein is CASSLLGGDYGYTF. The rearrangement links TRBV7-9 to TRBJ1-2; D is undetermined. Trimming removed 2 bases at V and 3 bases at J, with 10 bases between. Germline loops: CDR1 SEHNR, CDR2 FQNEAQ (reference sequence). The length of the CDR3 is 14 residues.

This chain connects TRBV5-1 to TRBJ2-1; a possible D gene is TRBD2 (6 bases). The germline gives CDR1 SGHRS, CDR2 YFSETQ. The CDR3 length is 18 residues. Trimming took 1 base from V and 3 from J, leaving 20 bases between them. CDR3 amino acids: CASSLYGGASTRYNEQFF. The CDR3 coding sequence is TGCGCCAGCAGCTTGTACGGGGGAGCCTCAACCCGCTACAATGAGCAGTTCTTC.

Remarks on this clone: The junction and the germline gene differ at one end; a read error may be behind it. The rearrangement joins TRBV6-5 to TRBJ1-2; the match to TRBD1 covers 8 bases. CDR1 MNHEY and CDR2 SVGAGI come from the germline V gene. There are 13 residues in the CDR3. The CDR3 reads CAGSTGGSYGYTF. CDR3 coding DNA: TGTGCCGGCAGTACAGGGGGATCCTATGGCTACACCTTC.

The genes are TRBV5-6 and TRBJ2-7; D uncertain. This CDR3 contains 14 residues. V gave up 5 bases and J gave up 0 bases, with 12 bases separating them. Germline V gene data show CDR1 as SGHDT and CDR2 as YYEEEE. The CDR3 here is CASRSLGRSYEQYF. The DNA of the CDR3 is TGTGCCAGCAGGTCCCTGGGCCGCTCCTACGAGCAGTACTTC.

The CDR3 sequence is CASSYDTAGNTIYF. In DNA form, the CDR3 reads TGTGCCAGCAGTTACGACACCGCGGGAAACACCATATATTTT. J is TRBJ1-3 and V is TRBV6-5; D ambiguous. Germline assignment: CDR1 MNHEY and CDR2 SVGAGI. V was cut by 2 bases and J by 4 bases, with 9 bases left in between. CDR3 size: 14 residues.

V is TRBV6-1 and J is TRBJ1-2; perhaps TRBD1 as D (5 bases). CDR1 is MNHNS and CDR2 is SASEGT in the germline V gene. V lost 3 bases and J 4 bases, leaving 12 bases between the germline ends. This CDR3 spans 14 amino acids. The CDR3 protein is CASSDEQGTYGYTF. CDR3 in DNA: TGTGCCAGCAGTGACGAGCAGGGAACCTATGGCTACACCTTC.

This clone has just one count. The chain links TRBV7-9 to TRBJ2-1; TRBD1 aligns across 10 bases. The CDR3 runs to 16 residues. With V trimmed by 4 bases and J by 4 bases, 7 bases remained unmatched. In germline, CDR1 is SEHNR, CDR2 FQNEAQ (reference sequence). CDR3 protein: CASSSDRGFVYNEQFF. CDR3 DNA sequence: TGTGCCAGCAGCTCGGACAGGGGGTTTGTTTACAATGAGCAGTTCTTC.

This rearrangement joins TRBV6-6 to TRBJ1-1; the D gene is possibly TRBD1 (5 bases). This CDR3 is 13 amino acids long. The germline V and J ends were trimmed by 4 bases and 6 bases, with 12 bases remaining between them. CDR1 and CDR2 (germline): MNHNY, SVGAGI (reference sequence). CDR3: CASSWGGVAEAFF. CDR3 sequence (DNA): TGTGCCAGCAGTTGGGGAGGGGTAGCTGAAGCTTTCTTT.

This rearrangement joins TRBV5-1 to TRBJ1-2, with D unresolved. V lost 4 bases, J lost 3 bases, and 10 bases lay in between. Looked up from germline, CDR1 is SGHRS and CDR2 is YFSETQ. The length of the CDR3 is 13 residues. The CDR3 region is CASSPARDYGYTF. CDR3 DNA: TGCGCCAGCAGCCCCGCCCGGGACTATGGCTACACCTTC.

The chain uses TRBV7-9 and TRBJ1-2, with 9 nucleotides matching TRBD1. The V segment lost 0 bases and the J segment 7 bases; nucleotides outside the gene matches: 6. The CDR3 contains 15 residues. Germline V gives CDR1 SEHNR, CDR2 FQNEAQ (reference sequence). This CDR3 is CASSLALDRGSGYTF. As DNA, the CDR3 is TGTGCCAGCAGCTTAGCGCTGGACAGGGGTTCTGGCTACACCTTC.

The gene calls are TRBV18 and TRBJ1-1; D might be TRBD1 (5 bases). Looked up from germline, CDR1 is KGHSH and CDR2 is LQKENI. CDR3 length: 15 amino acids. V lost 5 bases, J lost 6 bases, and 19 bases lay in between. In DNA, the CDR3 is TGTGCCAGCTCATTACCTCCTGAAGGGGTAGCTGAAGCTTTCTTT. Its protein product is CASSLPPEGVAEAFF.

This clone has at least ten counts. This chain links TRBV14 with TRBJ2-7, with 10 nucleotides matching TRBD2. J lost 6 bases, V lost 4 bases, and 12 bases had no gene match. The CDR3 extends over 16 amino acids. Germline CDR1 reads SGHDN; CDR2 reads FVKESK. This CDR3 reads CASSRQRGGHGSEQYF. Here the CDR3 DNA reads TGTGCCAGCAGCCGCCAGCGGGGGGGCCACGGTAGCGAGCAGTACTTC.

This rearrangement joins TRBV27 to TRBJ1-2; 10 bases line up with TRBD1. After removal of 7 bases from V and 5 bases from J, the junction contained 10 bases not matched to a gene. The germline CDR1 and CDR2 sequences are MNHEY and SMNVEV (reference sequence). The CDR3 contains 15 residues. CDR3 DNA: TGTGCCAGCAAGCGGACTGGACAGGGGGGGTATGGCTACACCTTC. Residues: CASKRTGQGGYGYTF.

The gene calls are TRBV13 and TRBJ1-1; the D is unclear. This CDR3 has 13 residues. The V gene lost 3 bases and the J gene lost 5 bases, with 10 bases spanning the gap. Per the germline V gene, CDR1 is PRHDT and CDR2 is FYEKMQ (reference sequence). The CDR3 here is CASSFDQRTEAFF. CDR3 nucleotides: TGTGCCAGCAGCTTCGATCAGCGGACTGAAGCTTTCTTT.

The rearrangement joins TRBV6-6 to TRBJ1-6, with D possibly TRBD1 on 6 matching bases. Germline assignment: CDR1 MNHNY and CDR2 SVGAGI (reference sequence). This CDR3 spans 14 amino acids. Trimming pared 7 bases from V and 4 bases from J, leaving 11 bases between. CDR3 bases: TGTGCCAGCACCGGACAGAGATATAATTCACCCCTCCACTTT. This encodes CASTGQRYNSPLHF.

The chain couples TRBV10-3 to TRBJ1-1, with D perhaps matching TRBD1 (5 bases). The CDR3 spans 12 residues. Trimming took 4 bases from V and 6 from J, leaving 9 bases between them. Germline loops: CDR1 ENHRY, CDR2 SYGVKD. In nucleotides, the CDR3 is TGTGCCATCAGTGTCCGGGGGTCTGAAGCTTTCTTT. Translated: CAISVRGSEAFF.

This chain connects TRBV27 to TRBJ1-5, with 8 nucleotides matching TRBD1. After removal of 6 bases from V and 2 bases from J, the junction contained 21 bases not matched to a gene. CDR3 size: 20 residues. CDR1 and CDR2 (germline): MNHEY, SMNVEV (reference sequence). The CDR3 protein is CASSRLRPLTGETGNQPQHF. Here the CDR3 DNA reads TGTGCCAGCAGCCGACTACGGCCTTTGACAGGGGAAACCGGCAATCAGCCCCAGCATTTT.

The chain joins TRBV7-9 to TRBJ2-2, with D possibly being TRBD1 (5 bases). This CDR3 is 14 amino acids long. Trimming shortened V by 7 bases and J by 1 base, and 10 bases separated the two germline ends. Germline values: CDR1 SEHNR, CDR2 FQNEAQ (reference sequence). For the CDR3, the DNA is TGTGCCAGCAAGGGCCAGGGGAACACCGGGGAGCTGTTTTTT. Residues: CASKGQGNTGELFF.